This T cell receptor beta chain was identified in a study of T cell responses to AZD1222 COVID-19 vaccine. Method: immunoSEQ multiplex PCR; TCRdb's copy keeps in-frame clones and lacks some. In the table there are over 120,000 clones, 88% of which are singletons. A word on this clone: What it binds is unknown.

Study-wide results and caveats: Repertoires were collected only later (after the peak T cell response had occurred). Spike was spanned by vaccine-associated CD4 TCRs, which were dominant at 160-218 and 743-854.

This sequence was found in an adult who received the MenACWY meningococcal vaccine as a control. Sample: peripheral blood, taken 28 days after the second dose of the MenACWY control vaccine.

The CDR3 sequence: CASSYSVGTDEAFF. DNA of the CDR3: TGTGCCAGCAGTTACTCGGTCGGGACAGATGAAGCTTTCTTT. V gene TRBV6-5 combines with J gene TRBJ1-1; 7 bases line up with TRBD1. In germline, CDR1 is MNHEY, CDR2 SVGAGI. The CDR3 has 14 residues. With V trimmed by 0 bases and J by 7 bases, 5 bases remained unmatched.